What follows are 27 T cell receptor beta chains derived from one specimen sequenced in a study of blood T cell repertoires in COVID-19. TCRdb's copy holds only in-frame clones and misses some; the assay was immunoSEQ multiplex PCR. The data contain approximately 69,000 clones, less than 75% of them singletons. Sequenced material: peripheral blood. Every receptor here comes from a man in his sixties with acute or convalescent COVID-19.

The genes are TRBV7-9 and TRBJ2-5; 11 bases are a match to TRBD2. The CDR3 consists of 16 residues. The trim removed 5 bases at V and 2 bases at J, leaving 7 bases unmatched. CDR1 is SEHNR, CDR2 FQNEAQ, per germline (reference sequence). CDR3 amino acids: CASSQTSGVLQETQYF. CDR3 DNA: TGTGCCAGCAGCCAGACTAGCGGGGTTCTACAAGAGACCCAGTACTTC.

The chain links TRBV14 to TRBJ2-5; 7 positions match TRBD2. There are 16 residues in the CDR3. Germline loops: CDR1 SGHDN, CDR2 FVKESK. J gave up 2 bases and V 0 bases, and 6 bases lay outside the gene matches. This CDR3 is CASSQDGGLKQETQYF. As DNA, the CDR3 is TGTGCCAGCAGCCAAGATGGGGGACTAAAACAAGAGACCCAGTACTTC.

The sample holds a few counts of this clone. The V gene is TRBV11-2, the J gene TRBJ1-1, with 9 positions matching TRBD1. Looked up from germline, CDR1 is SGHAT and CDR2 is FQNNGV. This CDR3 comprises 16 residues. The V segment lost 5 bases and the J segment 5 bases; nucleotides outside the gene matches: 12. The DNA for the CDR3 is TGTGCCAGCAGCGTCGATCCAGGACAGGGGTTAACTGAAGCTTTCTTT. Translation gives CASSVDPGQGLTEAFF.

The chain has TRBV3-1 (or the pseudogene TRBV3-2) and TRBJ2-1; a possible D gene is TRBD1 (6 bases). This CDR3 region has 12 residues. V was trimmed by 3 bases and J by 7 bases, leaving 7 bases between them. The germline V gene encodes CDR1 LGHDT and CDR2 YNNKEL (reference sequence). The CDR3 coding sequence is TGTGCCAGCAGCCATCAGGGGAATGAGCAGTTCTTC. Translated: CASSHQGNEQFF.

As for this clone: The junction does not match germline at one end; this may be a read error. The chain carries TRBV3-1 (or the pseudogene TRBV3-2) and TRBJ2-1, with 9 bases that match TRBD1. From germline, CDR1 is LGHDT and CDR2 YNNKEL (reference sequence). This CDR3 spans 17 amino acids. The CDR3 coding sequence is TGTGCCAGCAGCCATGATCCGGGACAGGGTTCCTTCAATGAGCAGTTCTTC. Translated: CASSHDPGQGSFNEQFF.

The CDR3 loop is CASSLSGGAGTDTQYF. The CDR3 DNA sequence: TGTGCCAGCAGCCTGAGCGGGGGGGCCGGGACAGATACGCAGTATTTT. V gene TRBV7-8 combines with J gene TRBJ2-3; 10 bases are a match to TRBD2. Looked up from germline, CDR1 is SGHVS and CDR2 is FQNEAQ. The CDR3 runs to 16 residues. Losses at the gene ends were 5 bases for V and 3 bases for J; bases not matched to a gene: 8.

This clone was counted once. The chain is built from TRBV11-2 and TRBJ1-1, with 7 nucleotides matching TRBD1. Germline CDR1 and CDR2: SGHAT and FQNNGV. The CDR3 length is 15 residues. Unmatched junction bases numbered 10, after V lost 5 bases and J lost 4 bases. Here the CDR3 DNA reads TGTGCCAGCAGCACCCTGACAGGGTTAAGCACTGAAGCTTTCTTT. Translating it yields CASSTLTGLSTEAFF.

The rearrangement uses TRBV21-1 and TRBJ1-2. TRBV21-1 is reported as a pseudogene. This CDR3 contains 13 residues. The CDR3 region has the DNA TGTGCCAGCAGCAATCCGGGGGTCTATGGCTACACCTTC. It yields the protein CASSNPGVYGYTF.

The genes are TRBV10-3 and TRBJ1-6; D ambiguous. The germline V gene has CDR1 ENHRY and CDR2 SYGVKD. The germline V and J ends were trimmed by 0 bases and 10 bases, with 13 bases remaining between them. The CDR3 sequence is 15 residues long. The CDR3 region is CAISESDGGGSPLHF. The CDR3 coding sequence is TGTGCCATCAGTGAGTCTGACGGCGGTGGGTCACCCCTCCACTTT.

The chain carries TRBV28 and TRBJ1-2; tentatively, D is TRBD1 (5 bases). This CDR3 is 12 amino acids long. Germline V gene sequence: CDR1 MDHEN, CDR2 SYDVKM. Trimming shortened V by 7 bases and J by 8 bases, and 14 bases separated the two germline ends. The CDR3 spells CASISEGKGYTF. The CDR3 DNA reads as TGTGCCAGCATATCGGAGGGGAAGGGCTACACCTTC.

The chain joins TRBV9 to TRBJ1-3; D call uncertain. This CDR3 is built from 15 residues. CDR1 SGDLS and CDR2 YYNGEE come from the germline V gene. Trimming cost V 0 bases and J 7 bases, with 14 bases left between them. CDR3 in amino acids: CASSVGVRVGNTIYF. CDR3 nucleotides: TGTGCCAGCAGCGTAGGAGTTCGGGTTGGGAACACCATATATTTT.

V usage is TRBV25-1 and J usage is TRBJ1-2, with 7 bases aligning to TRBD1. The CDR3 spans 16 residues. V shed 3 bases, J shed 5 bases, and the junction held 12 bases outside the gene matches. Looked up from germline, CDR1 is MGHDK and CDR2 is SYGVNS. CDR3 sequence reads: CASSDPGQRQGYGYTF. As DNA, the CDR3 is TGTGCCAGCAGTGATCCGGGACAGAGACAAGGGTATGGCTACACCTTC.

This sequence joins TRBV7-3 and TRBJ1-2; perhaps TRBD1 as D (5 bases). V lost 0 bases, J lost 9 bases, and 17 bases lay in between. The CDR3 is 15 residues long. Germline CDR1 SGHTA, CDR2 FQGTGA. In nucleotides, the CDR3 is TGTGCCAGCAGCTTAACGGGCGTTGACAGCTCCAGCTACACCTTC. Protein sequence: CASSLTGVDSSSYTF.

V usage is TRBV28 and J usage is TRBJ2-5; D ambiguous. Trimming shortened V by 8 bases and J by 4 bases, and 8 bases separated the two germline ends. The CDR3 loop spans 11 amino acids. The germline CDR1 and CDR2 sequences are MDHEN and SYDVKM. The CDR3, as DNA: TGTGCCAGCGGGCTTGGAGAGACCCAGTACTTC. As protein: CASGLGETQYF.

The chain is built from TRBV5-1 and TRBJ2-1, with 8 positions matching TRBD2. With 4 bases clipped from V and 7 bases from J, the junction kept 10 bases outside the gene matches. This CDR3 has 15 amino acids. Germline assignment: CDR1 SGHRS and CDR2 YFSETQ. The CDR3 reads CASSTDGGAVNEQFF. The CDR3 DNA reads TGCGCCAGCAGCACTGACGGGGGGGCGGTTAATGAGCAGTTCTTC.

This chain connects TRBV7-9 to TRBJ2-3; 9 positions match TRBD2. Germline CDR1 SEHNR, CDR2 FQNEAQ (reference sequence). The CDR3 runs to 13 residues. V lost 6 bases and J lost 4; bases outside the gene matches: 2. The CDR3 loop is CASSSGSPDTQYF. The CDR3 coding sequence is TGTGCCAGCAGTAGCGGGAGCCCAGATACGCAGTATTTT.

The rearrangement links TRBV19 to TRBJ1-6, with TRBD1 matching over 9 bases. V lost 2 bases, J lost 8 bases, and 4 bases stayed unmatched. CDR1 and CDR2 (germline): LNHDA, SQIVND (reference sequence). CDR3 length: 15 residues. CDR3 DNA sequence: TGTGCCAGTAGTATAACAAGGACAGGGGATTCACCCCTCCACTTT. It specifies CASSITRTGDSPLHF. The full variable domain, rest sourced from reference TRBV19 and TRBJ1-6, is DGGITQSPKYLFRKEGQNVTLSCEQNLNHDAMYWYRQDPGQGLRLIYYSQIVNDFQKGDIAEGYSVSREKKESFPLTVTSAQKNPTAFYLCASSITRTGDSPLHFGNGTRLTVT.

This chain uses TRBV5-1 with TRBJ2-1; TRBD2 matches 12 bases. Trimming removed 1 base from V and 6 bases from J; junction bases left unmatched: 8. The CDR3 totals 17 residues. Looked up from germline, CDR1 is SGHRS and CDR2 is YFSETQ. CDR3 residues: CASSLFLAGGGGNEQFF. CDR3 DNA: TGCGCCAGCAGCTTGTTCCTAGCGGGAGGGGGAGGCAATGAGCAGTTCTTC. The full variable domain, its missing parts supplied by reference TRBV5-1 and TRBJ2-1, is KAGVTQTPRYLIKTRGQQVTLSCSPISGHRSVSWYQQTPGQGLQFLFEYFSETQRNKGNFPGRFSGRQFSNSRSEMNVSTLELGDSALYLCASSLFLAGGGGNEQFFGPGTRLTVL.

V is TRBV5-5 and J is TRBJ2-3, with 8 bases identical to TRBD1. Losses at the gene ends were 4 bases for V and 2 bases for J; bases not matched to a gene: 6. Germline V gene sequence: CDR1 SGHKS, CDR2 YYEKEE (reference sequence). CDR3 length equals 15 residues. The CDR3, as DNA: TGTGCCAGCAGCACAACGGGACAGGTCACAGATACGCAGTATTTT. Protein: CASSTTGQVTDTQYF.

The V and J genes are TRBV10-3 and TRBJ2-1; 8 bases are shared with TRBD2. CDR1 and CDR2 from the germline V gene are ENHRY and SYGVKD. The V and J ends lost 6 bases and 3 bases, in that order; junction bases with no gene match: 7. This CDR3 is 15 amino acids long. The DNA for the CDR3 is TGTGCCATCAGGCCAGGACTAGCTATCTACAATGAGCAGTTCTTC. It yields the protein CAIRPGLAIYNEQFF.

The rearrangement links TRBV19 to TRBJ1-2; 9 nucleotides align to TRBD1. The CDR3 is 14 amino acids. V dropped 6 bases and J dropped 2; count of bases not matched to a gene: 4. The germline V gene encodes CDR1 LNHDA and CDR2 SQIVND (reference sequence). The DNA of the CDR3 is TGTGCCAGTAGCAGGACAGGGGTCAACTATGGCTACACCTTC. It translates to CASSRTGVNYGYTF.

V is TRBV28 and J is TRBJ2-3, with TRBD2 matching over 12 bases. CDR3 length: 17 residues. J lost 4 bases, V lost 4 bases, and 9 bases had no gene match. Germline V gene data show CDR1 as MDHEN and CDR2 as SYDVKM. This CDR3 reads CASSSLAGGPSSDTQYF. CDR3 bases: TGTGCCAGCAGTTCCCTAGCGGGAGGGCCTTCTTCAGATACGCAGTATTTT.

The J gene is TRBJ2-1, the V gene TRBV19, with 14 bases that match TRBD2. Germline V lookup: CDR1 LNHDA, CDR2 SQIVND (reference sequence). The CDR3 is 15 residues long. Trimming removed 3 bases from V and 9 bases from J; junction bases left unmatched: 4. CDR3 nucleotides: TGTGCCAGTAGTATGGGGACTAGCGGGGGTGTTGAGCAGTTCTTC. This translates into CASSMGTSGGVEQFF.

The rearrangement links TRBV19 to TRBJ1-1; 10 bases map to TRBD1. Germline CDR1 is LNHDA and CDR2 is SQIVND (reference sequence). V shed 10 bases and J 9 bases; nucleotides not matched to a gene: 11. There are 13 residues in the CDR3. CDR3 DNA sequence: TGTGCCACCAAGACAGGGGGCTTCTTCCAAGCTTTCTTT. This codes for CATKTGGFFQAFF. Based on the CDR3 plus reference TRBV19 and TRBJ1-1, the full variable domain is DGGITQSPKYLFRKEGQNVTLSCEQNLNHDAMYWYRQDPGQGLRLIYYSQIVNDFQKGDIAEGYSVSREKKESFPLTVTSAQKNPTAFYLCATKTGGFFQAFFGQGTRLTVV.

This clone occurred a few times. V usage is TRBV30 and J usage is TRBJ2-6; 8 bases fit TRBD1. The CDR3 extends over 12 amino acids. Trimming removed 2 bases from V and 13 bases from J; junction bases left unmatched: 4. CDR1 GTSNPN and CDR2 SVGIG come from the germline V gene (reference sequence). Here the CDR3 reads CAWSQQGEVLTF. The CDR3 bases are TGTGCCTGGAGTCAACAGGGGGAGGTCCTGACTTTC.

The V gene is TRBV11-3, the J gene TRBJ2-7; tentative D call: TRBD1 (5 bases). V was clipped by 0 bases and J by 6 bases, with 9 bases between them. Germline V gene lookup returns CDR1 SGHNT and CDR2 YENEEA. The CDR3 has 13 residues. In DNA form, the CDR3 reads TGTGCCAGCAGCTTAGATCCAGGGTCCGAGCAGTACTTC. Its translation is CASSLDPGSEQYF.

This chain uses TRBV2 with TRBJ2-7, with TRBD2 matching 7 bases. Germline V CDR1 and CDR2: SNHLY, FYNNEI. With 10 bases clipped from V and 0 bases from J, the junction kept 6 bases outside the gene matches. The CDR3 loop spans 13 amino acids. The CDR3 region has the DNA TGTGCCACCTCCTGGGGGGGCTCCTACGAGCAGTACTTC. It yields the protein CATSWGGSYEQYF.